The table lists the clone carrying this TCR beta chain with many counts. Its antigen is currently unknown. The SP2 primer and nested alpha and beta constant region primers amplified ligated cDNA in four rounds. Each CDR3 protein is one row after TCRdb ran MiXCR on the 5' RACE reads. The sample holds around 48,000 distinct CDR3 sequences, 4.7% seen once. The CDR3 covers 16 residues. In germline, CDR1 is SGHTA, CDR2 FQGNSA. The J segment lost 4 bases and the V segment lost 5 bases, leaving 10 bases of the junction unmatched. This specimen belongs to a study of naive and memory T cell subsets. Overall study results and limits: Potentially, T cell activation and differentiation skew this RNA-based measurement.

A UMI-containing oligonucleotide was joined by 3' ligation to the TCR cDNA template. The sequence was collected from a female donor in good health. V is TRBV7-2 and J is TRBJ2-2; 7 bases fit TRBD2. The DNA for the CDR3 is TGTGCCAGCAGCCCAACCTCTACTAGCGCCACCGGGGAGCTGTTTTTT. Protein product: CASSPTSTSATGELFF.